The sample holds many counts of the clone carrying this T cell receptor (beta chain). Its antigen is unidentified. This sample was included in a study of T cells after posttransplantation cyclophosphamide. Profiling relied on immunoSEQ multiplex PCR, and the TCRdb table lists in-frame clones only, not all of them. This sample comprises about 7,700 clones, none seen once only. Cyclophosphamide on days +3 and +4 followed busulfan-fludarabine conditioning and a marrow graft. V was pared by 0 bases and J by 3 bases, with 10 bases between. CDR3 length: 14 amino acids. Per the germline V gene, CDR1 is SGHNT and CDR2 is YYREEE (reference sequence). Study-level findings and limits: Recipient CMV seropositivity and CMV reactivation strongly tracked TRB clonality.

The clonotype originates from a female patient in her 60s who received an allogeneic stem cell transplant from an unrelated donor, was CMV-positive, and had acute GVHD only. T cells may partly derive from the graft donor. This chain connects TRBV5-4 to TRBJ2-7; D remains unclear. Sequenced material: PBMCs, taken 94 days after allogeneic stem cell transplant with posttransplant cyclophosphamide. CDR3 DNA sequence: TGTGCCAGCAGCTTGGTCGGCGGCGGCTACGAGCAGTACTTC. Protein: CASSLVGGGYEQYF.